This entry lists 26 T cell receptor beta chains sequenced from one sample in a study of blood T cell repertoires in COVID-19. This table comes from immunoSEQ multiplex PCR, and its TCRdb copy is limited to in-frame clones, with some not included. Among just over 250,000 clones listed, 80% to 95% were seen once. Sequences were obtained from peripheral blood. All receptors derive from a person between 18 and 35 years old with COVID-19, enrolled during active disease.

The chain carries TRBV6-1 and TRBJ1-1; TRBD1 is a possible D gene (5 bases). V was trimmed by 3 bases and J by 5 bases, leaving 13 bases between them. This CDR3 has 14 amino acids. Germline V gene lookup returns CDR1 MNHNS and CDR2 SASEGT. CDR3 protein: CASSEGPLRTEAFF. The CDR3 DNA sequence: TGTGCCAGCAGTGAGGGGCCATTACGGACTGAAGCTTTCTTT.

This chain uses TRBV13 with TRBJ2-5; TRBD1 aligns across 8 bases. The CDR3 consists of 16 residues. Germline loops: CDR1 PRHDT, CDR2 FYEKMQ (reference sequence). The V gene end was trimmed by 5 bases and the J gene end by 4 bases; junction bases not matched to a gene: 12. CDR3 bases: TGTGCCAGCAGCCGATACCTGGGACAGGAACGAGAGACCCAGTACTTC. Encoded protein: CASSRYLGQERETQYF.

This clone was seen only a few times. The chain carries TRBV10-3 and TRBJ1-1, with 7 bases fitting TRBD1. V dropped 0 bases and J dropped 4; count of bases not matched to a gene: 11. The germline V gene has CDR1 ENHRY and CDR2 SYGVKD. This CDR3 is built from 17 residues. The CDR3 is CAISESPGQPLRTEAFF. DNA of the CDR3: TGTGCCATCAGTGAGTCCCCGGGACAGCCACTGCGCACTGAAGCTTTCTTT.

This sequence joins TRBV9 and TRBJ2-1, with 12 nucleotides matching TRBD2. Germline V CDR1 and CDR2: SGDLS, YYNGEE. V dropped 0 bases and J dropped 4; count of bases not matched to a gene: 8. The CDR3 has 18 residues. The CDR3 nucleotides are TGTGCCAGCAGCGTAGCCGGGCTAGCGGGAGGGGGTTACAATGAGCAGTTCTTC. It specifies CASSVAGLAGGGYNEQFF.

The genes are TRBV2 and TRBJ1-2, with 8 nucleotides matching TRBD1. Germline V gene sequence: CDR1 SNHLY, CDR2 FYNNEI. Trimming at V came to 7 bases and at J to 1 base, leaving 11 bases not matched to a gene. There are 16 residues in the CDR3. CDR3 in DNA: TGTGCCAGCATGGGCCAGGGGGCTAAGATTAACTATGGCTACACCTTC. It translates to CASMGQGAKINYGYTF.

The chain links TRBV19 to TRBJ1-2; D call uncertain. The CDR3 runs 12 residues. The V end was cut by 3 bases, the J end by 7 bases, with 9 bases between. Germline lookup yields CDR1 LNHDA and CDR2 SQIVND (reference sequence). The CDR3 spells CASSMVGGGYTF. The CDR3 DNA is TGTGCCAGTAGTATGGTAGGCGGTGGCTACACCTTC.

V and J are TRBV2 and TRBJ1-2; tentative D call: TRBD1 (5 bases). CDR3 length equals 16 residues. The V gene lost 2 bases and the J gene lost 3 bases, with 16 bases spanning the gap. Germline V lookup: CDR1 SNHLY, CDR2 FYNNEI. The CDR3 sequence is CASSEFKLGGDYGYTF. CDR3 bases: TGTGCCAGCAGTGAATTTAAACTGGGGGGTGACTATGGCTACACCTTC.

The V gene is TRBV4-1, the J gene TRBJ2-3, with D possibly matching TRBD1 (7 bases). CDR1 and CDR2 from the germline V gene are MGHRA and YSYEKL. This CDR3 has 17 residues. The V end lost 0 bases, the J end lost 6 bases, and 19 bases lay between the germline ends. CDR3 amino acids: CASSQDKGAGTHDTQYF. The CDR3 DNA reads as TGCGCCAGCAGCCAAGATAAGGGGGCGGGAACTCACGATACGCAGTATTTT.

Only one count was recorded for this clone. V is TRBV5-4 and J is TRBJ1-4, with 7 nucleotides matching TRBD1. The germline CDR1 and CDR2 sequences are SGHNT and YYREEE (reference sequence). V dropped 0 bases and J dropped 8; count of bases not matched to a gene: 4. The length of the CDR3 is 14 residues. The CDR3 sequence is CASSLGTGEEKLFF. The CDR3 DNA follows: TGTGCCAGCAGCTTGGGGACAGGAGAAGAAAAACTGTTTTTT.

The chain links TRBV9 to TRBJ2-5; tentatively, D is TRBD2 (6 bases). From germline, CDR1 is SGDLS and CDR2 YYNGEE. V lost 6 bases, J lost 0 bases, and 24 bases lay in between. The CDR3 has 18 residues. The CDR3, as DNA: TGTGCCAGCACGGGGGTAGGGTCGGGACTCATGTACCAAGAGACCCAGTACTTC. Protein sequence: CASTGVGSGLMYQETQYF.

The genes are TRBV2 and TRBJ2-3; tentatively, D is TRBD2 (6 bases). Germline V gene data show CDR1 as SNHLY and CDR2 as FYNNEI. The length of the CDR3 is 15 residues. The ends were cut back, 6 bases at V and 8 bases at J, with 21 bases in the middle. CDR3 sequence reads: CASSTLGLPEGTQYF. The CDR3 DNA reads as TGTGCCAGCAGCACCCTGGGACTGCCAGAGGGTACGCAGTATTTT.

V usage is TRBV13 and J usage is TRBJ2-7; tentatively, D is TRBD2 (5 bases). Germline values: CDR1 PRHDT, CDR2 FYEKMQ (reference sequence). V gave up 6 bases and J gave up 0 bases, with 12 bases separating them. The CDR3 contains 14 residues. CDR3: CASSSGMNSYEQYF. The CDR3 region has the DNA TGTGCCAGCAGTTCCGGGATGAACTCCTACGAGCAGTACTTC.

Here the CDR3 reads CASSPREDWETQYF. The CDR3 nucleotides read TGCGCCAGCAGTCCTCGGGAGGATTGGGAGACCCAGTACTTC. This chain uses TRBV5-1 with TRBJ2-5; TRBD2 matches at 7 bases. Germline assignment: CDR1 SGHRS and CDR2 YFSETQ. The trim removed 5 bases at V and 5 bases at J, leaving 9 bases unmatched. There are 14 residues in the CDR3.

This clone was counted once. This chain connects TRBV24-1 to TRBJ2-5; 10 positions agree with TRBD1. The CDR3 contains 16 residues. V lost 3 bases to trimming and J lost 4 bases; unmatched junction nucleotides: 7. CDR1 and CDR2 (germline): KGHDR, SFDVKD. For the CDR3, the DNA is TGTGCCACCAGTGATCAGACAGGGGGCCAGGGAGAGACCCAGTACTTC. It yields the protein CATSDQTGGQGETQYF.

The chain is built from TRBV20-1 and TRBJ2-7; 8 bases are a match to TRBD2. Germline trimming cut 3 bases from V and 3 bases from J; bases unmatched to any gene: 4. Germline V lookup: CDR1 DFQATT, CDR2 SNEGSKA (reference sequence). The CDR3 runs 13 residues. DNA for the CDR3: TGCAGTGCTAGTCGGGAGGGCCACTACGAGCAGTACTTC. Its protein product is CSASREGHYEQYF.

The chain has TRBV7-9 and TRBJ1-1; D is unresolved. The length of the CDR3 is 12 residues. CDR1 SEHNR and CDR2 FQNEAQ come from the germline V gene (reference sequence). Trimming removed 3 bases from V and 11 bases from J, with 13 bases in between. The CDR3 region has the DNA TGTGCCAGCAGCTTGACCGGCCCCGGGGCTTTCTTT. Translation: CASSLTGPGAFF.

In this sample, this clone turned up a few times. The chain recombines TRBV4-2 with TRBJ2-7; 8 bases agree with TRBD1. V lost 3 bases and J lost 3; bases outside the gene matches: 10. Germline loops: CDR1 LGHNA, CDR2 YNFKEQ. The CDR3 is 16 residues long. The DNA for the CDR3 is TGTGCCAGCAGCCAGGCGGTTACAGGGGGTAGCTACGAGCAGTACTTC. Its translation: CASSQAVTGGSYEQYF.

The chain uses TRBV2 and TRBJ2-7; 8 nucleotides match TRBD1. With 6 bases clipped from V and 7 bases from J, the junction kept 17 bases outside the gene matches. The CDR3 covers 16 residues. Germline V CDR1 and CDR2: SNHLY, FYNNEI. The CDR3 nucleotides read TGTGCCAGCAGACCCGGCCCGGGGCAGGGGGCGAGGGAGCAGTACTTC. Its protein product is CASRPGPGQGAREQYF. Together with reference TRBV2 and TRBJ2-7, the CDR3 gives the full variable domain: EPEVTQTPSHQVTQMGQEVILRCVPISNHLYFYWYRQILGQKVEFLVSFYNNEISEKSEIFDDQFSVERPDGSNFTLKIRSTKLEDSAMYFCASRPGPGQGAREQYFGPGTRLTVT.

This clone has only one observation. The chain recombines TRBV3-1 (or the pseudogene TRBV3-2) with TRBJ2-5; 9 bases are a match to TRBD1. Germline values: CDR1 LGHDT, CDR2 YNNKEL (reference sequence). V trimming: 4 bases; J trimming: 4 bases; junction bases outside the gene matches: 1. The CDR3 spans 13 residues. The CDR3 reads CASSRDRVETQYF. DNA of the CDR3: TGTGCCAGCAGCCGGGACAGGGTAGAGACCCAGTACTTC.

The chain couples TRBV14 to TRBJ1-2; TRBD1 might be the D (5 bases). Germline assignment: CDR1 SGHDN and CDR2 FVKESK. The V end was cut by 0 bases, the J end by 0 bases, with 14 bases between. This CDR3 is built from 17 residues. The chain's CDR3 is CASSQDAGLPSNYGYTF. Written as DNA, the CDR3 is TGTGCCAGCAGCCAAGACGCGGGACTCCCATCTAACTATGGCTACACCTTC.

This chain links TRBV12-3 or TRBV12-4 with TRBJ2-1; weak D call: TRBD1 (5 bases). V was pared by 3 bases and J by 7 bases, with 7 bases between. The CDR3 spans 12 residues. CDR3 sequence: CASSFKGNEQFF. In nucleotides, the CDR3 is TGTGCCAGCAGTTTCAAGGGGAATGAGCAGTTCTTC.

The chain combines TRBV6-5 with TRBJ2-7; 15 nucleotides line up with TRBD2. V was pared by 3 bases and J by 7 bases, with 7 bases of the junction left unmatched. Germline loops: CDR1 MNHEY, CDR2 SVGAGI. CDR3 size: 16 residues. In nucleotides, the CDR3 is TGTGCCAGCAGTTATGGTCCGGGACTAGCGGGAGGTGAGCAGTACTTC. Translated: CASSYGPGLAGGEQYF.

CDR3 nucleotide sequence: TGTGCCAGCAGTACGACTGGGGGGGTCTATGGCTACACCTTC. It translates to CASSTTGGVYGYTF. This chain connects TRBV25-1 to TRBJ1-2, with D possibly matching TRBD1 (5 bases). In germline, CDR1 is MGHDK, CDR2 SYGVNS. Trimming removed 5 bases at V and 4 bases at J, with 14 bases between. This CDR3 is 14 amino acids long.

The chain carries TRBV6-5 and TRBJ1-1; no clear D. Germline V CDR1 and CDR2: MNHEY, SVGAGI. Between the trimmed V and J ends, which lost 6 bases and 5 bases, there was a span of 13 bases. CDR3 length equals 13 residues. CDR3 nucleotide sequence: TGTGCCAGCAGGTTCGCGACTCAGACTGAAGCTTTCTTT. Translation gives CASRFATQTEAFF.

The chain employs TRBV29-1 and TRBJ2-6; no firm D call. The germline CDR1 and CDR2 sequences are SQVTM and ANQGSEA. CDR3 length: 14 amino acids. Trimming cost V 5 bases and J 0 bases, with 8 bases left between them. CDR3 residues: CSVPTHSGANVLTF. The CDR3 nucleotides read TGCAGCGTTCCTACCCACTCTGGGGCCAACGTCCTGACTTTC.

V is TRBV27 and J is TRBJ2-7, with TRBD1 as a possible D gene (6 bases). In germline, CDR1 is MNHEY, CDR2 SMNVEV (reference sequence). Trimming stripped 4 bases from V and 0 bases from J, with 13 bases between. The CDR3 spans 15 residues. The CDR3: CASSSRQALSYEQYF. In nucleotides, the CDR3 is TGTGCCAGCAGTTCTCGACAGGCCCTCTCCTACGAGCAGTACTTC.